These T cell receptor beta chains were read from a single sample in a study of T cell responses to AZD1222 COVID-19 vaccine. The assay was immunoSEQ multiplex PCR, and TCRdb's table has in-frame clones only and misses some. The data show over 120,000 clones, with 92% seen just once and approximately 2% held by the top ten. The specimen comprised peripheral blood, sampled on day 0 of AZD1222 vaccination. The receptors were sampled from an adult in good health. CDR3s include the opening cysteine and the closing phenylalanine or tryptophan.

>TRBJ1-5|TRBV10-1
CASSYGPNQPQHF
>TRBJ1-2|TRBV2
CASSEAGGAGYGYTF
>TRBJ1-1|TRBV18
CASSRGAEAFF
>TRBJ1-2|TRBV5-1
CASSPRGANYGYTF
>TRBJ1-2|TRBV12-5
CASAPDQGGYTF
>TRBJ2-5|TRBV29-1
CSVHRGSGGAETQYF
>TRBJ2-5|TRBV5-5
CASSLAWSGGRETQYF
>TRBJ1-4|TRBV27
CASSLVPFSIGDTNEKLFF
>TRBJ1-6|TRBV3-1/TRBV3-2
CASSRYTGDHLSPLHF
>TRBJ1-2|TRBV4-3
CASSQGSEPQRWYGYTF